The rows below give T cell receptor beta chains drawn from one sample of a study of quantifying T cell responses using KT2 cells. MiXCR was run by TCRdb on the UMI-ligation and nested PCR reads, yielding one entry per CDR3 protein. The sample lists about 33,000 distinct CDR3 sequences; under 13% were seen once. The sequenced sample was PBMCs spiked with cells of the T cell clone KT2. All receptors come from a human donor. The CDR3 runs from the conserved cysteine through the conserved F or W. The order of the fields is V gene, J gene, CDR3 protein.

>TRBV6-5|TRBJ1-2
CASWEAGDTYGYTF
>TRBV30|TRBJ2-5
CAWSVPGQETQYF
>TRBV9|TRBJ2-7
CASSVDPAGAGYEQYF
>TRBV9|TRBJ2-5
CASSVGASGGVRETQYF
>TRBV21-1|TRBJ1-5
CASSKEWLAGGYQPQHF
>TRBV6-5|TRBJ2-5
CASRRTVQETQYF
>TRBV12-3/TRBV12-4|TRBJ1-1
CASRQSSPTEAFF
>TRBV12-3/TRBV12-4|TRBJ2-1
CASSLYGGERSYNEQFF
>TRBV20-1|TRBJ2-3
CSAKRGLAGQDTQYF
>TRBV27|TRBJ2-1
CASSLFGQGATYNEQFF